This T cell receptor (beta chain) was obtained from a study of PD-L1 blockade in urothelial cancer. The method was immunoSEQ multiplex PCR; TCRdb's version includes in-frame clones alone and lacks a portion of them. This sample carries roughly 110,000 clones, around 90% of them seen once, and the ten largest clones take approximately 3.8%. This clone has more than one count but fewer than ten. This CDR3 has 15 amino acids. Per germline, CDR1 SNHLY and CDR2 FYNNEI. The V and J ends lost 8 bases and 8 bases respectively, with 24 bases between them. Time point denoted: peripheral blood 6 weeks after treatment start.

The chain uses TRBV2 and TRBJ1-2; D is possibly TRBD1 (5 bases). The source material was PBMCs, sampled around atezolizumab (anti-PD-L1) treatment. The receptor's source is a man in his 60s with urothelial cancer. The CDR3 DNA reads as TGTGCCAGCCTCGACGGCACAGGAGGGCATGGAGGCTACACCTTC. Amino acid sequence: CASLDGTGGHGGYTF.